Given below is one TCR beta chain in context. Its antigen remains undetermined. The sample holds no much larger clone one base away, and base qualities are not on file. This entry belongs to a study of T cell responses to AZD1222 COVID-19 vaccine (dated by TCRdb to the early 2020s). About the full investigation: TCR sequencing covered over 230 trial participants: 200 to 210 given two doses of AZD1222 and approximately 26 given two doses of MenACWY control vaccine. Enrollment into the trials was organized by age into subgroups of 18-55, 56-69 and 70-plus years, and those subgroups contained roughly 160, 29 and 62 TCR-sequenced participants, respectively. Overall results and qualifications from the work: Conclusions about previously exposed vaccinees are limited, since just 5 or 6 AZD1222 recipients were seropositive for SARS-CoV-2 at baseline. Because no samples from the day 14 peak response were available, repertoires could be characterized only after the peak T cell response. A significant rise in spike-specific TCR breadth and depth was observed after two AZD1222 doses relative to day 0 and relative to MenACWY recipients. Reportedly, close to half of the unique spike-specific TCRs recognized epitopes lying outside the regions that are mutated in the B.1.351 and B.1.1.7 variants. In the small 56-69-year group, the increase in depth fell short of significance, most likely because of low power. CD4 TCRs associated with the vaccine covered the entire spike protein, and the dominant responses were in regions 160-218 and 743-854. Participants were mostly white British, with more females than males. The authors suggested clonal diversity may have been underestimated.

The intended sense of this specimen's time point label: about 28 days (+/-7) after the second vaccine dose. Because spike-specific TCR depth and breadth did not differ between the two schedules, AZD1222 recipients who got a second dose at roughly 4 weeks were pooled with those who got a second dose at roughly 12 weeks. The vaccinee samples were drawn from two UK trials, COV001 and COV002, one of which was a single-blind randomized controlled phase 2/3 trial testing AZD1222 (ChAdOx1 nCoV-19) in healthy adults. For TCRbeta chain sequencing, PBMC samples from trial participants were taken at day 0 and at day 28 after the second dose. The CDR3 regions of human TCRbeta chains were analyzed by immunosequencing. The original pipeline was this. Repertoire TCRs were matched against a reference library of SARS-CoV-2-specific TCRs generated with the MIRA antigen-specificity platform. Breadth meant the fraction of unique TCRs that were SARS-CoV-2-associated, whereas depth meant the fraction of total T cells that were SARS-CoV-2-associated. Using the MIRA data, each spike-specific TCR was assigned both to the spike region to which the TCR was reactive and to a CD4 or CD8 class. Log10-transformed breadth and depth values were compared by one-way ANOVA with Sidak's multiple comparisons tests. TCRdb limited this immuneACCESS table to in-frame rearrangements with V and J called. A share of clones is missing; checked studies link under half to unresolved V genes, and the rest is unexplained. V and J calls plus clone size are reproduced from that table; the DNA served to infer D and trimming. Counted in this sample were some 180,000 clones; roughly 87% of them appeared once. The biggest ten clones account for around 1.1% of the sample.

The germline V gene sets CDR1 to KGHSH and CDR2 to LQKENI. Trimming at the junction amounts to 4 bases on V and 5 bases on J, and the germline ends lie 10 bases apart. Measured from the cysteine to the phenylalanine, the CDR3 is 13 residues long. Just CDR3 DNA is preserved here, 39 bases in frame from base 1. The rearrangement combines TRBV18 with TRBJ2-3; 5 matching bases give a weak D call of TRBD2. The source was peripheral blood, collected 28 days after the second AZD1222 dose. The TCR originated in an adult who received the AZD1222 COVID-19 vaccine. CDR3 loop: CASSQNEGDTQYF. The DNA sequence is TGTGCCAGCTCACAGAACGAGGGAGATACGCAGTATTTT.